Listed here is a single TCR beta chain. Together with a sample-barcoded 5' primer, a J-beta primer mix was included in a second PCR lasting about 7 to 11 cycles. TCRdb used MiXCR to reprocess the 5' RACE reads, holding one entry per CDR3 protein. The sample yields about 1.4 million distinct CDR3 sequences, approximately 63% seen once. This entry is derived from a study of blood T cells in healthy people across ages. This CDR3 region has 14 residues. The ends were cut back, 4 bases at V and 2 bases at J, with 11 bases in the middle. Looked up from germline, CDR1 is LGHNT and CDR2 is FRNRAP. This rearrangement joins TRBV12-5 to TRBJ1-2; perhaps TRBD1 as D (5 bases). The TCR comes from a man aged 18 to 29 in good health. The sequencing input was blood. CDR3 in DNA: TGTGCTAGTGGTTCGACCGAGGGGAACTATGGCTACACCTTC. Protein sequence: CASGSTEGNYGYTF.